This T cell receptor (beta chain) derives from a study of cytomegalovirus exposure and HLA in healthy donors. The primer mix had 60 Vbeta and 13 Jbeta primers. The data were produced by immunoSEQ multiplex PCR, yet TCRdb's version contains in-frame clones alone and is incomplete. The data hold 150,000 to 200,000 clones, with about four fifths observed a single time. The germline gives CDR1 MGHDK, CDR2 SYGVNS. There are 17 residues in the CDR3. V gave up 2 bases and J gave up 7 bases; unmatched junction bases: 9. This chain joins TRBV25-1 and TRBJ1-4; 11 nucleotides match TRBD1. Sequencing used PBMCs. The TCR was taken from a woman between 25 and 40 years old in good health and CMV-seropositive. CDR3 loop: CASSEPDRGLFGEKLFF. As DNA, the CDR3 is TGTGCCAGCAGTGAACCGGACAGGGGGCTATTCGGTGAAAAACTGTTTTTT.